This T cell receptor (beta chain) emerged from a study of cytomegalovirus exposure and HLA in healthy donors. Study-wide findings and caveats: Prior analysis indicated that the majority of TCR beta V segments exhibited productivity approximately 90% or approximately 30% of the time. The availability of immune exposure information extended only to CMV serostatus. Some TCR beta chains (approximately 180 of them) were listed as cytomegalovirus-associated. TCR sequences were mostly rare, though some public TCRs occurred in many donors.

60 Vbeta and 13 Jbeta primers were used in PCR. Only in-frame clones appear in the TCRdb table, and some are missing; sequencing was by immunoSEQ multiplex PCR. The sample yields tens of thousands of clones, around 80% seen once. On this clone itself: Its antigen is not identified.

CDR1 is MGHRA, CDR2 YSYEKL, per germline. This CDR3 contains 16 residues. Trimming removed 2 bases from V and 2 bases from J, with 14 bases in between. V gene TRBV4-1 combines with J gene TRBJ2-3, with a possible D match to TRBD1 (7 bases). Specimen: PBMCs. This TCR was sampled from a man aged 40-55 years in good health and CMV-seronegative. CDR3 region: CASSQRGDRLTDTQYF. CDR3 bases: TGCGCCAGCAGCCAACGCGGGGACAGACTCACAGATACGCAGTATTTT.